This T cell receptor (beta chain) is drawn from a study of shared clonotypes between healthy human individuals (dated by TCRdb to between 2020 and 2021). As for the study more broadly: A few men and two women, aged 18 to 49 years, made up the cohort. Blood TCR repertoires of roughly five healthy adults were deeply sequenced to estimate repertoire size and the extent of clonotype sharing between individuals. To increase sequencing depth and limit assay-specific biases, TCR repertoire library preparation and sequencing were carried out by different laboratories using diverse techniques. For each donor, three plates each were used for CD4 naive and CD4 memory, two plates were used for CD8 naive, and one plate was used for CD8 memory. Per donor, leukapheresis produced somewhere between about 0.8 and 9.5 billion PBMCs.

Regarding this clone: Its recognized antigen is unknown. No base qualities exist here, and no much larger clone lies one base off it.

Findings and caveats that apply to the study as a whole: Naive subsets generally had larger estimated clonotype richness than memory subsets. Based on pairwise subsampling, the degree of clonotype sharing among donors was expected to be affected by sequencing depth. Higher generation probabilities were observed for clonotypes shared by all four sorted-subset donors than for non-shared clonotypes. Sampling was restricted to blood, and TCR repertoires in tissues likely differ from the TCR repertoires found in blood. The small number of donors limited the genetic and exposure-history diversity represented. Rarefaction of sorted-subset datasets indicated incomplete sequencing despite the large sequencing depth. Sharing across a few donors was observed for approximately 5% of naive CD4, around 3.5% of naive CD8, 2% to 2.5% of memory CD4, and less than 0.45% of memory CD8 clonotypes.

The donors were healthy, HIV-negative adults with no recently reported acute infections or vaccinations. Only Caucasian adults living in Nashville, Tennessee, USA were represented among the donors. Magnetic negative selection was used to enrich CD4+ T cells, after which naive cells were positively selected on CD45RA and the negative fraction became the memory subset. Blood was collected by leukapheresis, and PBMCs were isolated by Ficoll-Histopaque density gradient centrifugation and then cryopreserved in liquid nitrogen vapor phase. Analytical flow cytometry was used to check the purity and quantity of each magnetically sorted T cell population. Genomic DNA was isolated from every sorted fraction and measured by UV absorbance on a Nanodrop 2000c. Using the deep immunoSEQ assay, TCR CDR3 regions were amplified from genomic DNA by multiplex PCR. For each cell subset, the extracted genomic DNA was distributed evenly across all wells of several immunoSEQ 96-well plates, and each plate served as one replicate. For sorted subsets, around 200 ng genomic DNA, equal to some 30,000 T cell genomes, was loaded into each replicate PCR. The purified libraries were quantified using a Qubit 3.0 fluorometer, sized with a Bioanalyzer 2100, and then quantified again using the KAPA Library Quantification kit. Every immunoSEQ 96-well plate was sequenced on a separate single-read 150-cycle Illumina NextSeq 550 flow cell. As for how the authors treated the data: Because the immunoSEQ output held only junctional sequences and lacked quality scores, the filtering could not match the filtering applied to full-length reads. To assign V/J genes and CDR3, sequences were annotated against IMGT germline references using PyIR, a Python wrapper for IgBLAST v1.9. Reads were filtered out if the reads had weak V/J assignments (E-value above 1e-6), no CDR3, stop codons, out-of-frame junctions, or ambiguous translated residues. V3J clonotypes were defined as sequences sharing the same inferred V gene, J gene, and CDR3 amino acid sequence. The percentage overlap between two repertoires was calculated by dividing the number of shared unique clonotypes by the size of the smaller repertoire. Three approaches were used to assess repertoire richness: RTK rarefaction, the Chao1 estimator, and Recon v2.1 estimates of unobserved clonotypes. For all TCRbeta clonotypes obtained by the gDNA method from a few donors, generation probabilities were computed with OLGA. Not all clones reach the TCRdb copy of this immuneACCESS table, which keeps in-frame sequences only. Checked studies attribute under half of the gap to unresolved V genes and leave the rest unexplained. V and J calls and clone size come straight from that table; D and trimming were deduced from the DNA. The sample data list about 600,000 clones, and about 97% of these were observed just once. The leading ten clones occupy around 0.06% of the sample.

The specimen was naive CD4+ T cells sorted from blood. The cell subset or site label here, explained by the study, means: CD45RA+ positively selected. This TCR was sampled from a woman between 25 and 40 years old in good health.

The DNA reads TGCGCCAGCAGCCAAGGGACAGCGGGGGTAATTAATACGCAGTATTTT. Translated, this is CASSQGTAGVINTQYF. This chain joins TRBV4-1 to TRBJ2-3; TRBD2 matches 8 bases in the middle. The CDR3 goes from the cysteine to the phenylalanine over 16 residues. This entry keeps only the CDR3 DNA: 48 bases, framed from base 1. Here V drops 1 base and J drops 7 bases, and the junction holds 10 bases not matched to any gene. CDR1 and CDR2 (MGHRA, YSYEKL) derive from the germline V gene.